The clone carrying this TCR beta chain was detected only a few times. These data originate in a study of human T cells and chemical hapten exposure. Described time point: pre-sensitization, week 0. Noted treatment: therapeutic diphenylcyclopropenone sensitization with weekly scalp DPC. Ahead of applying each patch test, blood was sampled. Total RNA was extracted from unfractionated whole blood. TCRdb recomputed calls from the RACE reads with MiXCR, one row per CDR3 protein. Here the sample spans 100,000 to 150,000 distinct CDR3 sequences, less than 15% being singletons. The CDR3 has 16 amino acids. CDR1 and CDR2 (germline): SGHAT, FQNNGV. V was pared by 6 bases and J by 2 bases, with 11 bases of the junction left unmatched.

The source of this sequence is a woman aged 18-30 years with alopecia areata. Some clones in this sample may be carry-over from other donors' samples. Sequenced material: whole blood, taken in connection with sensitization to the hapten diphenylcyclopropenone (DPC). The chain recombines TRBV11-2 with TRBJ2-7, with 9 bases matching TRBD1. CDR3 sequence (DNA): TGTGCCAGCAGACGGGGGAGGGACAGGGTCGCCTACGAGCAGTACTTC. Amino acids: CASRRGRDRVAYEQYF. Looking up the rest from reference TRBV11-2 and TRBJ2-7 gives the full variable domain: EAGVAQSPRYKIIEKRQSVAFWCNPISGHATLYWYQQILGQGPKLLIQFQNNGVVDDSQLPKDRFSAERLKGVDSTLKIQPAKLEDSAVYLCASRRGRDRVAYEQYFGPGTRLTVT.